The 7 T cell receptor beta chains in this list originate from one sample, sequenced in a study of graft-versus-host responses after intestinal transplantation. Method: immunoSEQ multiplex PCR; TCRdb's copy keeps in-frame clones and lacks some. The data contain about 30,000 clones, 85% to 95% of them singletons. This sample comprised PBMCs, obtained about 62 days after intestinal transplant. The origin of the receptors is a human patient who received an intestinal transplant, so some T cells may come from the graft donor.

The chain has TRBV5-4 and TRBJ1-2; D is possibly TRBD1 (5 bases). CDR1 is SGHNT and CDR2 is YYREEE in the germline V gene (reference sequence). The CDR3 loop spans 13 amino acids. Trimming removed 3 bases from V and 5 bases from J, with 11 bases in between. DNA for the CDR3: TGTGCCAGCAGCTCTCCTGGGGGGTATGGCTACACCTTC. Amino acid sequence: CASSSPGGYGYTF.

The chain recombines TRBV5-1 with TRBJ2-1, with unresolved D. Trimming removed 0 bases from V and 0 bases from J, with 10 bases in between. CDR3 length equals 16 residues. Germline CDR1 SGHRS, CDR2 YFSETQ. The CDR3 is CASSLGLGSSYNEQFF. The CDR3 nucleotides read TGCGCCAGCAGCTTGGGTCTCGGCTCCTCCTACAATGAGCAGTTCTTC. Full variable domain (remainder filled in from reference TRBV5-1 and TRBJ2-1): KAGVTQTPRYLIKTRGQQVTLSCSPISGHRSVSWYQQTPGQGLQFLFEYFSETQRNKGNFPGRFSGRQFSNSRSEMNVSTLELGDSALYLCASSLGLGSSYNEQFFGPGTRLTVL.

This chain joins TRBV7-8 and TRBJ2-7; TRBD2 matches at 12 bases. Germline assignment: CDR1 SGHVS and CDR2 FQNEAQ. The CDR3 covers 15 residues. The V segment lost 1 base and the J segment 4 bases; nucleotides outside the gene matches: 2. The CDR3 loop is CASSLVTSGSYEQYF. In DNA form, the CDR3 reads TGTGCCAGCAGCTTAGTGACTAGCGGGAGTTACGAGCAGTACTTC. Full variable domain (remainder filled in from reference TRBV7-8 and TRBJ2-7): GAGVSQSPRYKVAKRGQDVALRCDPISGHVSLFWYQQALGQGPEFLTYFQNEAQLDKSGLPSDRFFAERPEGSVSTLKIQRTQQEDSAVYLCASSLVTSGSYEQYFGPGTRLTVT.

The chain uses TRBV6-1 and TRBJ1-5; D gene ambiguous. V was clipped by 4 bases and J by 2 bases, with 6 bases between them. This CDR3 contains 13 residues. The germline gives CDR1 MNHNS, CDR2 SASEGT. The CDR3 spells CASSVVGNQPQHF. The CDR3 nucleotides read TGTGCCAGCAGTGTAGTGGGCAATCAGCCCCAGCATTTT.

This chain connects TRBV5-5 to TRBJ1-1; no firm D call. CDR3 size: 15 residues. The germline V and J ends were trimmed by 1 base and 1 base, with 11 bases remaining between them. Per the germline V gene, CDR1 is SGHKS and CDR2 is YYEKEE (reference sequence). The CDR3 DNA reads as TGTGCCAGCAGCTTGTCGAGTTCGGAGAACACTGAAGCTTTCTTT. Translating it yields CASSLSSSENTEAFF.

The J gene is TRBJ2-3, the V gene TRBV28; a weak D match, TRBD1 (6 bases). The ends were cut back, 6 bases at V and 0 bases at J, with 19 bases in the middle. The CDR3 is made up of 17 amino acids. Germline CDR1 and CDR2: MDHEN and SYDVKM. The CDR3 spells CASSSTGHPGSTDTQYF. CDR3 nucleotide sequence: TGTGCCAGCAGCTCGACGGGACACCCGGGCAGCACAGATACGCAGTATTTT. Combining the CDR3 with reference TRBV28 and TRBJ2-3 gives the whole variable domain DVKVTQSSRYLVKRTGEKVFLECVQDMDHENMFWYRQDPGLGLRLIYFSYDVKMKEKGDIPEGYSVSREKKERFSLILESASTNQTSMYLCASSSTGHPGSTDTQYFGPGTRLTVL.

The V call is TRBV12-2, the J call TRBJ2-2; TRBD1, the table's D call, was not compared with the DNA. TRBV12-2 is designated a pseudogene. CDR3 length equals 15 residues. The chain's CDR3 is CASRLPDKDTGELFF. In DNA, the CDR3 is TGTGCAAGTCGCTTACCTGACAAAGACACCGGGGAGCTGTTTTTT.